This T cell receptor beta chain was retrieved from a study of beta chain features in type 1 diabetes. Germline V gene data show CDR1 as GTSNPN and CDR2 as SVGIG (reference sequence). This CDR3 spans 12 amino acids. Between the trimmed V and J ends, which lost 5 bases and 1 base, there was a span of 7 bases. The study's findings and limits: TCRB CDR3s were moderately but significantly shorter in Type 1 diabetes patients in all four CD4+ subsets. cDNA sequencing could over-represent cells with high TCR expression.

Every isolated RNA sample was fully reverse transcribed, so sequencing captured expressed TCRB transcripts. Clones were sequenced by immunoSEQ multiplex PCR, and TCRdb holds only the in-frame ones, with some missing. The data contain 350,000 to 400,000 clones, more than 13% of them seen just once; the ten biggest clones take up about 0.018%. On this clone itself: The antigen is unknown.

This chain joins TRBV30 and TRBJ2-3; D perhaps matches TRBD2 (6 bases). The source of this sequence is a woman younger than 35 in good health. What was sequenced was naive CD4+ T cells from blood. CDR3 amino acids: CAWSGGTDTQYF. The CDR3 bases are TGTGCCTGGTCGGGGGGCACAGATACGCAGTATTTT.